This T cell receptor beta chain was observed in a study of control samples from healthy donors and cancer patients. Data came from immunoSEQ multiplex PCR; TCRdb stores just in-frame clones and leaves some out. The sample holds 40,000 to 65,000 clones, roughly nine tenths seen once. V lost 6 bases to trimming and J lost 1 base, with 7 bases between them. The germline V gene encodes CDR1 DFQATT and CDR2 SNEGSKA (reference sequence). The CDR3 totals 11 residues. Sequenced sample: PBMCs. The sequence was collected from a man aged 55-75 years with head and neck cancer. The genes are TRBV20-1 and TRBJ2-7, with no clear D. The chain's CDR3 is CSAPISYEQYF. The CDR3 nucleotides are TGCAGTGCCCCTATATCCTACGAGCAGTACTTC.